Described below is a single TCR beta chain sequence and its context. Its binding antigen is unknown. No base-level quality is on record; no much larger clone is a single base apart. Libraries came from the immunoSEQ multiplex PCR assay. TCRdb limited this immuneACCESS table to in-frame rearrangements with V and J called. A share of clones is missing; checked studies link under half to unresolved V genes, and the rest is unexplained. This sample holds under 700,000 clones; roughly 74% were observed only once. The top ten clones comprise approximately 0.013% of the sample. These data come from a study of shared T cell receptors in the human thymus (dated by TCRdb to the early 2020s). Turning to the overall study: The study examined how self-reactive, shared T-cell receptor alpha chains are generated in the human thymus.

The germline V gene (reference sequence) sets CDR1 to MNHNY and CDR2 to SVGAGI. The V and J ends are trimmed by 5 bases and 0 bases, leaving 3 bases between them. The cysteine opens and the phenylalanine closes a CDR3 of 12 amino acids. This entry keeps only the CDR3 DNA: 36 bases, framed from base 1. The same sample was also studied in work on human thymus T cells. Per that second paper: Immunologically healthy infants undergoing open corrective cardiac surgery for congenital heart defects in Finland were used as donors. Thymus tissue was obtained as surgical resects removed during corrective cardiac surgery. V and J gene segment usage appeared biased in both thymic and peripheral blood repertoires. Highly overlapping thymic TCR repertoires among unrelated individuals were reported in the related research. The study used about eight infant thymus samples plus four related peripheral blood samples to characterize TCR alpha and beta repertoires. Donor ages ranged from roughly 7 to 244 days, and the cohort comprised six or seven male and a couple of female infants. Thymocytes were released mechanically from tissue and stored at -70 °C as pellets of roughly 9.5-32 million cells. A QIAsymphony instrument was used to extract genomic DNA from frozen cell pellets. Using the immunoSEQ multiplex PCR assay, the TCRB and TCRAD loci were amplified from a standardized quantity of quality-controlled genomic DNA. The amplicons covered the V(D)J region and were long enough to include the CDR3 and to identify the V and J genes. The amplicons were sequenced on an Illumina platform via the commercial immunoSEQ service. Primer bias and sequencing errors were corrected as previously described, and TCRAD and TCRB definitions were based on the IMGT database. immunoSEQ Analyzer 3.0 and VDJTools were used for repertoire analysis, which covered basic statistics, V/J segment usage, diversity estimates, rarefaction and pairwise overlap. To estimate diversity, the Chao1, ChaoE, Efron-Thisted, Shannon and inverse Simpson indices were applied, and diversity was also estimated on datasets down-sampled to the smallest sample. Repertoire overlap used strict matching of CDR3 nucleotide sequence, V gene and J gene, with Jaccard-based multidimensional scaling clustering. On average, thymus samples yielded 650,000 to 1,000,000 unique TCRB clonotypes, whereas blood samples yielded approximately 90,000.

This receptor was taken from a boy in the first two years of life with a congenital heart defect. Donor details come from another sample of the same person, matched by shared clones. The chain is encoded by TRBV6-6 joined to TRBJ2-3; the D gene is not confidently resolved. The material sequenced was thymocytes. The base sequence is TGTGCCAGCAGTCGGAGCACAGATACGCAGTATTTT. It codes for CASSRSTDTQYF.